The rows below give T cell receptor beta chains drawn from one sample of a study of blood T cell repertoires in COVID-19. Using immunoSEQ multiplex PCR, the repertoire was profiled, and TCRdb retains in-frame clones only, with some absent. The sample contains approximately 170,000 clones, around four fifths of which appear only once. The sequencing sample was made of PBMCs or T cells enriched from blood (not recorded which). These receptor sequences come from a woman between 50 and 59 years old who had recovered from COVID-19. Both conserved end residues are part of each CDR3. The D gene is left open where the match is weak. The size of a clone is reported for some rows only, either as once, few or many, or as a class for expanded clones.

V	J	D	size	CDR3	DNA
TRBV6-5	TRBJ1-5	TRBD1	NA	CASSYDRGDQPQHF	TGTGCCAGCAGTTACGACAGGGGCGATCAGCCCCAGCATTTT
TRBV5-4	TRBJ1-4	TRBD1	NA	CASSERQGTAEKLFF	TGTGCCAGCAGCGAAAGACAGGGGACGGCTGAAAAACTGTTTTTT
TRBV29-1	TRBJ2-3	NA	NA	CSVESGVPDTQYF	TGCAGCGTTGAGTCAGGGGTTCCAGATACGCAGTATTTT
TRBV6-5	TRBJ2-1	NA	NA	CASNVQGSHEQFF	TGTGCCAGCAACGTCCAGGGTTCCCATGAGCAGTTCTTC
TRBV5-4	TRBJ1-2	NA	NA	CASSSRVEGYGYTF	TGTGCCAGCAGCTCCCGGGTGGAGGGCTATGGCTACACCTTC
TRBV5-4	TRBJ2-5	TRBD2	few	CASSFPGTSVETQYF	TGTGCCAGCAGCTTTCCCGGGACTAGTGTGGAGACCCAGTACTTC
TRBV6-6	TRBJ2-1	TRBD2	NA	CASSRLAGGLRSSYNEQFF	TGTGCCAGCAGTCGACTAGCGGGAGGGCTCCGGAGCTCCTACAATGAGCAGTTCTTC
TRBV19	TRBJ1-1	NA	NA	CAIRGRGTEAFF	TGTGCCATAAGGGGTAGGGGGACTGAAGCTTTCTTT
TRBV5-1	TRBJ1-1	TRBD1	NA	CASSPGDRVTEAFF	TGCGCCAGCAGCCCGGGGGACAGGGTCACTGAAGCTTTCTTT
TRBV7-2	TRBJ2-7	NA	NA	CASSLVPSDEQYF	TGTGCCAGCAGCTTAGTGCCGTCAGACGAGCAGTACTTC
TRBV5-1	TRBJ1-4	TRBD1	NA	CASSLQGATNEKLFF	TGCGCCAGCAGCTTACAGGGGGCTACTAATGAAAAACTGTTTTTT
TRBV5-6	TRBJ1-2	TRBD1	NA	CASSVRDRDTWSYTF	TGTGCCAGCAGCGTCCGGGACAGGGATACGTGGAGCTACACCTTC
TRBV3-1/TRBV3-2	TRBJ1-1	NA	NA	CASSHGAGVTEAFF	TGTGCCAGCAGCCACGGGGCAGGGGTAACTGAAGCTTTCTTT
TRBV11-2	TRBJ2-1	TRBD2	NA	CASSLGAGGNNEQFF	TGTGCCAGCAGCTTAGGGGCGGGAGGGAACAATGAGCAGTTCTTC
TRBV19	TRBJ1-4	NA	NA	CATSPGTYEKLFF	TGTGCCACGTCCCCCGGGACATATGAAAAACTGTTTTTT
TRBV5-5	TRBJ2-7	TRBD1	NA	CASSSSRQGIYEQYF	TGTGCCAGCAGCTCAAGCAGACAGGGGATCTACGAGCAGTACTTC
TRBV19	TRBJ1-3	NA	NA	CASSSFGNTIYF	TGTGCCAGTAGTTCATTTGGAAACACCATATATTTT
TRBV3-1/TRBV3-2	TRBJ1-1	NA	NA	CASSPIHRVLYTEAFF	TGTGCCAGCAGCCCAATTCACAGGGTTCTTTACACTGAAGCTTTCTTT
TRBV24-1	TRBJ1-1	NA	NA	CATRLGEDTEAFF	TGTGCCACCAGGCTTGGGGAGGACACTGAAGCTTTCTTT
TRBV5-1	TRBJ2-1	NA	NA	CASKSSAASSYNEQFF	TGCGCCAGCAAATCCTCGGCGGCCAGTTCCTACAATGAGCAGTTCTTC
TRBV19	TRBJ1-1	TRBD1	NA	CASMTGDRVDAFF	TGTGCCAGTATGACAGGGGACCGGGTAGATGCTTTCTTT
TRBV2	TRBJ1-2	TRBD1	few	CASRPTGDLYGYTF	TGTGCCAGCAGACCGACAGGGGACCTGTATGGCTACACCTTC
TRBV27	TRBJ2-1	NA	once	CASSFEASPYNEQFF	TGTGCCAGCAGTTTTGAGGCGAGCCCCTACAATGAGCAGTTCTTC
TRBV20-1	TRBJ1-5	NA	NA	CSASRQDQPQHF	TGCAGTGCTAGTCGACAGGACCAGCCCCAGCATTTT
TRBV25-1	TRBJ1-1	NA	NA	CASSEYILGEVQTEAFF	TGTGCCAGCAGTGAATATATATTGGGGGAGGTGCAAACTGAAGCTTTCTTT
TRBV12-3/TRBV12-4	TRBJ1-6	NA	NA	CASSFPGSPLHF	TGTGCCAGCAGTTTCCCCGGTTCACCCCTCCACTTT
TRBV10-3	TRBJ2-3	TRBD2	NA	CAIRLAGATDTQYF	TGTGCCATCCGACTAGCGGGGGCCACAGATACGCAGTATTTT
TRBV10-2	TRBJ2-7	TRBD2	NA	CASSVAGAYEQYF	TGCGCCAGCAGTGTGGCGGGGGCCTACGAGCAGTACTTC
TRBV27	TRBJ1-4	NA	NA	CASSLRRQVDEKLFF	TGTGCCAGCAGTTTACGGCGACAGGTAGATGAAAAACTGTTTTTT
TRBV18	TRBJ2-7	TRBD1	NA	CASSSRQGTGGNEQYF	TGTGCCAGCTCATCTCGCCAAGGGACAGGGGGAAACGAGCAGTACTTC
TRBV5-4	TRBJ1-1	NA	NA	CASSLDFMEGTPAFF	TGTGCCAGCAGCTTGGATTTCATGGAGGGGACGCCAGCTTTCTTT
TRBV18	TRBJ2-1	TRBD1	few	CASSRDGTGKSDEQFF	TGTGCCAGCTCCCGCGACGGGACAGGTAAATCCGATGAGCAGTTCTTC
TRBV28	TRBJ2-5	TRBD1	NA	CASSLISTGGRETQYF	TGTGCCAGCAGTTTGATATCGACAGGGGGCCGGGAGACCCAGTACTTC
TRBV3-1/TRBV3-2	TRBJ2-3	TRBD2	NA	CASSHKGLAANTDTQYF	TGTGCCAGCAGCCATAAGGGACTAGCCGCAAACACAGATACGCAGTATTTT
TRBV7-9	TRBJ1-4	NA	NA	CASSLVAEKLFF	TGTGCCAGCAGCTTAGTAGCTGAAAAACTGTTTTTT
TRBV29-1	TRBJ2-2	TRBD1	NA	CSVDRTGGLMGGELFF	TGCAGCGTTGATAGGACAGGGGGCTTGATGGGCGGGGAGCTGTTTTTT
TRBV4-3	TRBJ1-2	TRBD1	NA	CASSQDRVTGSHGYTF	TGCGCCAGCAGCCAAGATAGGGTGACAGGGTCTCATGGCTACACCTTC
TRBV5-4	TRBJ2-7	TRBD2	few	CASSLVPGGRAYEQYF	TGTGCCAGCAGCTTGGTACCTGGCGGGAGGGCCTACGAGCAGTACTTC
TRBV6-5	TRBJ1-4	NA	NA	CASSYSGPGGGEKLFF	TGTGCCAGCAGTTACTCGGGGCCCGGGGGAGGTGAAAAACTGTTTTTT
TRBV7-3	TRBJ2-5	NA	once	CASSTQVQETQYF	TGTGCCAGCAGCACGCAGGTCCAAGAGACCCAGTACTTC
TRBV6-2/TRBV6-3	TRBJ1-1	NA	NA	CASSPPPGTGYNTEAFF	TGTGCCAGCAGTCCCCCCCCCGGCACAGGCTATAACACTGAAGCTTTCTTT
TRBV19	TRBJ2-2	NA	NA	CASSSPTGQNTGELFF	TGTGCCAGTAGTAGCCCCACGGGACAGAACACCGGGGAGCTGTTTTTT